Listed below are T cell receptor beta chains from one sample, sequenced in a study of T-cell memory formation after mild COVID-19. From the 5' RACE reads, TCRdb called clonotypes with MiXCR, one entry per CDR3 protein. The sample includes under 550,000 distinct CDR3 sequences, about 20% seen only once; the top ten take approximately 13%. Sequencing was carried out using PBMCs or a T cell subset sorted from them (not recorded which). These receptors originate from an adult woman who had mild COVID-19 (a few samples of this study predate the infection). Cell type and time point are not known. The CDR3 runs from the conserved cysteine through the conserved F or W. The D gene is left open where the match is weak. Size is omitted from some rows. Given values are once, few, many or a class for expanded clones.

D,V,J,size,CDR3,DNA
.,TRBV7-8,TRBJ2-3,.,CASSLRLEGTDTQYF,TGTGCCAGCAGCCTCCGACTAGAAGGGACAGATACGCAGTATTTT
.,TRBV10-3,TRBJ2-1,.,CAISESPGRGEQFF,TGTGCCATCAGTGAGTCTCCAGGGAGAGGTGAGCAGTTCTTC
.,TRBV12-3/TRBV12-4,TRBJ1-2,few,CASTLASGQGYYGYTF,TGTGCCAGCACTTTAGCCTCGGGACAAGGATACTATGGCTACACCTTC
.,TRBV29-1,TRBJ2-2,.,CSVSDRLPTNTGELFF,TGCAGCGTTAGTGACAGGCTCCCTACGAACACCGGGGAGCTGTTTTTT
.,TRBV20-1,TRBJ2-1,few,CSVWRDEQFF,TGCAGTGTCTGGAGGGATGAGCAGTTCTTC
.,TRBV6-5,TRBJ2-7,.,CASSYGGTNSYEQYF,TGTGCCAGCAGTTACGGGGGGACGAACTCTTACGAGCAGTACTTC
.,TRBV5-1,TRBJ2-3,once,CASSSDVTDTQYF,TGCGCCAGCAGCTCCGACGTCACGGATACGCAGTATTTT
.,TRBV4-2,TRBJ2-2,few,CASSQGPGQEGTGELFF,TGTGCCAGCAGCCAAGGTCCGGGGCAGGAAGGTACCGGGGAGCTGTTTTTT
.,TRBV5-1,TRBJ1-1,few,CASSASLLILSMNTEAFF,TGCGCCAGCTCGGCCTCTCTTCTCATACTTTCCATGAACACTGAAGCTTTCTTT
.,TRBV24-1,TRBJ2-2,few,CATEVRENTGELFF,TGTGCCACCGAGGTGAGAGAGAACACCGGGGAGCTGTTTTTT
TRBD1,TRBV5-1,TRBJ2-5,few,CASSGTGTGQETQYF,TGCGCCAGCAGCGGGACGGGGACAGGGCAAGAGACCCAGTACTTC
TRBD1,TRBV15,TRBJ2-1,few,CATSRAGDRGWNEQFF,TGTGCCACCAGCAGAGCAGGGGACAGGGGTTGGAATGAGCAGTTCTTC
.,TRBV2,TRBJ2-3,few,CATLTDTQYF,TGTGCCACCTTGACAGATACGCAGTATTTT
TRBD1,TRBV5-6,TRBJ1-2,many,CASSSGQGARGYTF,TGTGCCAGCAGCTCGGGACAGGGGGCCCGGGGCTACACCTTC
TRBD1,TRBV20-1,TRBJ2-3,.,CSAQDRETGTDTQYF,TGCAGTGCCCAGGACAGGGAAACGGGCACAGATACGCAGTATTTT
TRBD1,TRBV24-1,TRBJ1-2,.,CATSDPPSPQGDYGYTF,TGTGCCACCAGTGACCCCCCGTCCCCACAGGGGGACTATGGCTACACCTTC
TRBD1,TRBV3-1,TRBJ1-6,.,CASSSRQGDSPLHF,TGTGCCAGCAGCTCCCGACAGGGAGATTCACCCCTCCACTTT
TRBD2,TRBV2,TRBJ2-3,many,CASNQLADTDTQYF,TGTGCCAGCAATCAACTAGCGGACACAGATACGCAGTATTTT
.,TRBV18,TRBJ1-1,.,CASSPPGFATEAFF,TGTGCCAGCTCACCACCAGGGTTTGCCACTGAAGCTTTCTTT
.,TRBV6-5,TRBJ2-5,.,CASRRTVDQETQYF,TGTGCCAGCAGGAGGACGGTCGACCAAGAGACCCAGTACTTC
TRBD2,TRBV12-3/TRBV12-4,TRBJ2-1,few,CASSLALAGYNEQFF,TGTGCCAGCAGTTTGGCTTTAGCGGGGTACAATGAGCAGTTCTTC
.,TRBV29-1,TRBJ2-2,many,CSVNSGTTGELFF,TGCAGCGTCAATAGCGGAACCACCGGGGAGCTGTTTTTT
.,TRBV4-2,TRBJ2-7,.,CASSTGLASTDEQYF,TGTGCCAGCAGCACGGGACTCGCGTCTACCGACGAGCAGTACTTC
TRBD1,TRBV20-1,TRBJ1-4,few,CSAGMTGTGFSPGLFF,TGCAGTGCTGGCATGACCGGGACAGGGTTTTCTCCAGGGCTGTTTTTT
.,TRBV6-5,TRBJ2-3,few,CASSLRDFGTDTQYF,TGTGCCAGCAGTCTAAGGGACTTCGGCACAGATACGCAGTATTTT
.,TRBV7-8,TRBJ1-2,few,CASRGTAGHDEGYTF,TGTGCCAGCAGAGGTACTGCAGGCCACGATGAGGGCTACACCTTC
TRBD2,TRBV7-2,TRBJ2-3,.,CASSLRYPGTSGGVGRTQYF,TGTGCCAGCAGCCTTAGATACCCCGGGACTAGCGGGGGGGTCGGCCGTACGCAGTATTTT
.,TRBV12-3/TRBV12-4,TRBJ2-1,few,CASSLAGRHPYNEQFF,TGTGCCAGCAGTTTAGCGGGTAGGCACCCCTACAATGAGCAGTTCTTC
.,TRBV15,TRBJ1-5,few,CATSTWGNQPQHF,TGTGCCACCAGTACTTGGGGAAATCAGCCCCAGCATTTT
.,TRBV14,TRBJ2-5,.,CASSQVVRETQYF,TGTGCCAGCAGCCAGGTGGTTAGGGAGACCCAGTACTTC
TRBD1,TRBV15,TRBJ1-6,.,CATSGAGTGESPLHF,TGTGCCACCAGCGGAGCCGGGACAGGGGAATCACCCCTCCACTTT
TRBD2,TRBV23-1,TRBJ2-1,few,CARGPGGSEQFF,TGCGCCAGAGGCCCGGGAGGGAGTGAGCAGTTCTTC
TRBD1,TRBV7-3,TRBJ1-6,.,CASSPQGGISPLHF,TGTGCCAGCAGCCCTCAGGGGGGGATTTCACCCCTCCACTTT
.,TRBV6-2/TRBV6-3,TRBJ2-5,few,CATCRPRETQYF,TGTGCCACCTGTCGTCCGAGGGAGACCCAGTACTTC
.,TRBV12-3/TRBV12-4,TRBJ1-3,few,CASSRELGNTIYF,TGTGCCAGCAGCCGGGAGCTTGGAAACACCATATATTTT
TRBD2,TRBV6-2/TRBV6-3,TRBJ2-5,few,CASRTYLAGVEQETQYF,TGTGCCAGCAGAACTTACTTAGCGGGAGTCGAACAAGAGACCCAGTACTTC
.,TRBV12-3/TRBV12-4,TRBJ1-5,.,CASSRTGYSNQPQHF,TGTGCCAGCAGTCGTACAGGATATAGCAATCAGCCCCAGCATTTT
.,TRBV9,TRBJ2-1,few,CASSVAGVIDNEQFF,TGTGCCAGCAGCGTAGCAGGGGTAATAGACAATGAGCAGTTCTTC
TRBD2,TRBV12-3/TRBV12-4,TRBJ2-2,.,CASTPFLSGSRTGELFF,TGTGCCAGCACCCCCTTCTTGAGCGGGAGTCGCACCGGGGAGCTGTTTTTT
.,TRBV6-5,TRBJ2-7,.,CASSYARTLSSYEQYF,TGTGCCAGCAGTTATGCTCGGACTCTGAGCTCCTACGAGCAGTACTTC
TRBD2,TRBV15,TRBJ2-3,.,CATSRGLAGGLVTQYF,TGTGCCACCAGCAGGGGACTAGCGGGAGGTTTGGTCACGCAGTATTTT
TRBD1,TRBV20-1,TRBJ1-5,.,CSAREGETGDQPQHF,TGCAGTGCTAGAGAGGGGGAGACAGGGGATCAGCCCCAGCATTTT
TRBD2,TRBV7-9,TRBJ2-1,few,CASSLLAGAPFF,TGTGCCAGCAGCTTACTAGCGGGAGCGCCGTTCTTC
TRBD2,TRBV4-2,TRBJ2-2,few,CASSRGTSWAGELFF,TGTGCCAGCAGCCGAGGGACTAGCTGGGCCGGGGAGCTGTTTTTT
.,TRBV7-3,TRBJ1-1,.,CASSWTEGTEAFF,TGTGCCAGCAGTTGGACAGAGGGGACTGAAGCTTTCTTT
.,TRBV27,TRBJ2-7,.,CASSWGLEQYF,TGTGCCAGCAGTTGGGGTTTAGAGCAGTACTTC